The table lists the clone carrying this T cell receptor (beta chain) with a count of one. What it binds is unknown. Other nucleotide sequences from this sample produce the same CDR3. CDR1 is GTSNPN, CDR2 SVGIG, per germline (reference sequence). The CDR3 covers 13 residues. The time point was: cycle 4 day 1 (C4D1), after 6 weeks of nivolumab. Every single patient, without exception, relapsed after autologous stem cell transplantation, and brentuximab vedotin exposure varied. This specimen comes from a study of PD-1 blockade in classical Hodgkin lymphoma. Findings and caveats of the study: The baseline diversity of complete responders showed similarity to that of newly diagnosed patients. Causes of the repertoire differences remain undefined, possibly disease activity or prior therapy. At baseline, newly diagnosed patients reportedly showed less TCR diversity than healthy donors. Patients were excluded if nivolumab began under 1 year after ASCT (the autologous transplant).

Clones were read by immunoSEQ multiplex PCR, and TCRdb kept only the in-frame ones, dropping some. The sample gives just under 65,000 clones, about 89% of which show up once; 9% to 12% is in the top ten. Source: peripheral blood mononuclear cells (PBMCs), taken before the fourth cycle of nivolumab. The rearrangement joins TRBV30 to TRBJ2-2, with 7 bases fitting TRBD1. The clonotype originates from a human donor with classical Hodgkin lymphoma. The CDR3 DNA is TGTGCTGAGGGGGCGGGTGGCACCGGGGAGCTGTTTTTT. Translating gives CAEGAGGTGELFF.